This TCR beta chain was retrieved from a study of OX40 agonist ivuxolimab in advanced cancers. Study-level background: One patient with hepatocellular carcinoma and two with cutaneous melanoma, three in all, had partial responses. Study-wide results and caveats: Partial responders at 0.1-3.0 mg/kg had among the lowest clonal expansion.

The repertoire was sequenced with immunoSEQ multiplex PCR; TCRdb's copy has only in-frame clones and lacks some. The data contain 45,000 or so clones, about 80% of them seen just once; the ten biggest clones take up over 3.5%. Notes on this clone: Its antigen remains unknown.

The CDR3 has 15 residues. The V and J ends lost 0 bases and 10 bases respectively, with 16 bases between them. Germline loops: CDR1 LGHNA, CDR2 YSLEER. This receptor was obtained from an adult with an advanced solid tumor such as melanoma, head and neck, liver or kidney cancer. The V and J genes are TRBV4-3 and TRBJ2-1; D is unresolved. The source material was CD4+ or CD8+ T cells sorted from blood, sampled in a trial of the OX40 agonist ivuxolimab. CDR3 in amino acids: CASSQDLLPGIEQFF. The CDR3 nucleotides read TGCGCCAGCAGCCAAGACCTGTTACCGGGTATAGAGCAGTTCTTC.